The 25 T cell receptor beta chains below all came from one sample that was sequenced in a study of T cell repertoires in cytomegalovirus infection. TCRdb redid the calling of the reads with MiXCR, one entry per CDR3 protein. The repertoire holds roughly 230,000 distinct CDR3 sequences, with over 20% as singletons. The source material was CD8+ T cells from PBMCs. These receptor sequences come from a human donor in good health (CMV status not recorded). Some clones in this sample may be carry-over from other donors' samples.

V usage is TRBV6-6 and J usage is TRBJ2-1; 12 bases line up with TRBD1. V lost 7 bases and J lost 0; bases outside the gene matches: 13. The germline CDR1 and CDR2 sequences are MNHNY and SVGAGI (reference sequence). The CDR3 runs to 19 residues. The CDR3 DNA reads TGTGCCAGCAACACACCGGGACAGGGGGCTCTGAGCTCCTACAATGAGCAGTTCTTC. Protein sequence: CASNTPGQGALSSYNEQFF.

The table lists this clonotype with a count of one. The chain couples TRBV10-3 to TRBJ1-5; D uncertain. The ends were cut back, 7 bases at V and 4 bases at J, with 8 bases in the middle. Germline loops: CDR1 ENHRY, CDR2 SYGVKD. This CDR3 has 12 amino acids. The CDR3: CAIKTENQPQHF. The CDR3 region has the DNA TGTGCCATCAAAACAGAGAATCAGCCCCAGCATTTT.

This clonotype came up many times. CDR3 coding DNA: TGTGCCATCAGGCCCGGGCCCCCAAATGGGCAAGAGACCCAGTACTTC. This gives the protein CAIRPGPPNGQETQYF. The chain links TRBV10-3 to TRBJ2-5; D is unclear. The CDR3 totals 16 residues. The ends were cut back, 6 bases at V and 2 bases at J, with 19 bases in the middle. The germline V gene encodes CDR1 ENHRY and CDR2 SYGVKD.

This clonotype was observed a few times. The CDR3 DNA sequence: TGTGCCAGCAGCTTAATCCCGAACACCGGGGAGCTGTTTTTT. Its protein is CASSLIPNTGELFF. The V call is TRBV7-6, the J call TRBJ2-2; D is unclear. Per the germline V gene, CDR1 is SGHVS and CDR2 is FNYEAQ. Trimming shortened V by 2 bases and J by 0 bases, and 4 bases separated the two germline ends. The CDR3 consists of 14 residues.

This clonotype came up many times. This chain connects TRBV7-6 to TRBJ2-7, with a weak D call TRBD1 (5 bases). V dropped 5 bases and J dropped 3 bases, with 11 bases sitting between them. The CDR3 contains 13 residues. Looked up from germline, CDR1 is SGHVS and CDR2 is FNYEAQ. The CDR3 nucleotides read TGTGCCAGCAGCCCCGACAGTTACTACGAGCAGTACTTC. Translated, it gives CASSPDSYYEQYF.

The CDR3 loop reads CASSLGPEADTQYF. CDR3 nucleotides: TGTGCCAGCAGTTTAGGCCCAGAGGCAGATACGCAGTATTTT. The chain joins TRBV28 to TRBJ2-3; D gene uncertain. V was shortened by 2 bases and J by 4 bases, with 10 bases between the two germline ends. The V gene's germline CDR1 is MDHEN and CDR2 SYDVKM. The CDR3 length is 14 residues.

Turning to this clonotype: This may stem from a read error, because a much larger clone lies one nucleotide away. In nucleotides, the CDR3 is TGTGCCAGCAGCTTCTGGACTGGACCTTTTGGAAACACCATATATTTT. This codes for CASSFWTGPFGNTIYF. The chain couples TRBV7-9 to TRBJ1-3; D uncertain. Deletions cut 3 bases from V and 3 bases from J, with 15 bases between. Germline values: CDR1 SEHNR, CDR2 FQNEAQ (reference sequence). This CDR3 contains 16 residues.

The chain employs TRBV2 and TRBJ2-3; possible D gene TRBD2, 6 bases. V was trimmed by 7 bases and J by 0 bases, leaving 14 bases between them. The CDR3 extends over 15 amino acids. Germline lookup yields CDR1 SNHLY and CDR2 FYNNEI. The CDR3 DNA sequence: TGTGCCAGCATCTTAGCGGCAAGCAGCACAGATACGCAGTATTTT. Encoded protein: CASILAASSTDTQYF.

The chain combines TRBV20-1 with TRBJ2-1, with 7 bases that match TRBD2. Germline V gene lookup returns CDR1 DFQATT and CDR2 SNEGSKA (reference sequence). This CDR3 has 13 amino acids. The trim removed 3 bases at V and 12 bases at J, leaving 11 bases unmatched. The CDR3 DNA sequence: TGCAGTGCTAGCGGCGGGGACTACAATTTGCAGTTCTTC. This encodes CSASGGDYNLQFF.

In this sample, this clonotype turned up many times. The J gene is TRBJ2-1, the V gene TRBV4-2, with D unclear. Per germline, CDR1 LGHNA and CDR2 YNFKEQ. V was clipped by 2 bases and J by 6 bases, with 8 bases between them. CDR3 size: 13 residues. The CDR3 is CASSQIGANEQFF. The CDR3 DNA is TGTGCCAGCAGCCAAATAGGCGCCAATGAGCAGTTCTTC.

This clonotype was counted many times. The chain links TRBV7-2 to TRBJ2-7, with D uncertain. CDR3 length: 15 residues. V lost 5 bases and J lost 9, with 23 bases in between. Per the germline V gene, CDR1 is SGHTA and CDR2 is FQGNSA. The CDR3 nucleotides are TGTGCCAGCAGCCTAAATTCCGGCCCGGCATTCGCGCAGTACTTC. It translates to CASSLNSGPAFAQYF.

This clonotype was recorded only once. An end of the junction does not agree with germline; a read error may underlie this. The gene calls are TRBV5-8 and TRBJ2-1; 7 bases are a match to TRBD2. The CDR3 covers 12 residues. CDR1 is SGHTS, CDR2 YDEGEE, per germline. The CDR3 here is CASGFTSDEQFF. CDR3 coding DNA: TGTGCCAGCGGCTTCACTAGCGATGAGCAGTTCTTC.

This clonotype was seen more than once but under ten times. The J gene is TRBJ2-1, the V gene TRBV12-3 or TRBV12-4, with D possibly being TRBD2 (5 bases). Trimming took off 8 bases at V and 0 bases at J, with 8 bases between the two ends. This CDR3 is built from 13 residues. CDR3 sequence reads: CASSRGSYNEQFF. Written as DNA, the CDR3 is TGTGCCAGCTCCCGGGGCTCCTACAATGAGCAGTTCTTC.

This clonotype appeared a few times. The chain has TRBV7-6 and TRBJ2-7; D gene ambiguous. V lost 5 bases, J lost 4 bases, and 6 bases lay in between. This CDR3 is 11 amino acids long. Germline V lookup: CDR1 SGHVS, CDR2 FNYEAQ. The CDR3: CASSHGYEQYF. The DNA for the CDR3 is TGTGCCAGCAGCCACGGGTACGAGCAGTACTTC.

The V call is TRBV27, the J call TRBJ2-6; 7 nucleotides match TRBD2. The J segment lost 11 bases and the V segment lost 7 bases, leaving 8 bases of the junction unmatched. Germline CDR1 MNHEY, CDR2 SMNVEV (reference sequence). The CDR3 totals 13 residues. The DNA for the CDR3 is TGTGCCAGCATCAAAGGGAGCGGGGACGTCCTGACTTTC. It yields the protein CASIKGSGDVLTF.

The rearrangement uses TRBV20-1 and TRBJ1-5, with 11 bases that match TRBD1. Unmatched junction bases numbered 6, after V lost 5 bases and J lost 3 bases. CDR1 and CDR2 (germline): DFQATT, SNEGSKA (reference sequence). The length of the CDR3 is 15 residues. The CDR3 coding sequence is TGCAGTGCTCTGTGGACAGGGGGCATCAATCAGCCCCAGCATTTT. It translates to CSALWTGGINQPQHF.

The rearrangement links TRBV27 to TRBJ1-4, with TRBD1 identical over 12 bases. This CDR3 is 15 amino acids long. Germline CDR1 MNHEY, CDR2 SMNVEV (reference sequence). V was clipped by 0 bases and J by 10 bases; unmatched bases: 3. As DNA, the CDR3 is TGTGCCAGCAGTTTATCGGGACAGGGGGCCGCAAAACTGTTTTTT. The encoded protein is CASSLSGQGAAKLFF. The variable domain in full, with the rest retrieved from reference TRBV27 and TRBJ1-4, is EAQVTQNPRYLITVTGKKLTVTCSQNMNHEYMSWYRQDPGLGLRQIYYSMNVEVTDKGDVPEGYKVSRKEKRNFPLILESPSPNQTSLYFCASSLSGQGAAKLFFGSGTQLSVL.

The chain is built from TRBV25-1 and TRBJ2-3; D remains ambiguous. The V end lost 4 bases, the J end lost 6 bases, and 11 bases lay between the germline ends. From germline, CDR1 is MGHDK and CDR2 SYGVNS. This CDR3 region has 13 residues. The CDR3 sequence: CASSALESDTQYF. DNA for the CDR3: TGTGCCAGCAGTGCCCTCGAATCGGATACGCAGTATTTT.

The chain carries TRBV7-9 and TRBJ2-5; D remains unclear. The CDR3 is 13 amino acids. Germline CDR1 reads SEHNR; CDR2 reads FQNEAQ (reference sequence). Trimming cost V 2 bases and J 3 bases, with 7 bases left between them. The CDR3, as DNA: TGTGCCAGCAGCTTAAGTCCAGAAGAGACCCAGTACTTC. Residues: CASSLSPEETQYF.

The chain employs TRBV2 and TRBJ2-7, with TRBD1 as a possible D gene (6 bases). This CDR3 has 14 amino acids. V was trimmed by 2 bases and J by 3 bases, leaving 11 bases between them. Looked up from germline, CDR1 is SNHLY and CDR2 is FYNNEI. The CDR3 loop reads CASSESPTGYEQYF. In nucleotides, the CDR3 is TGTGCCAGCAGTGAAAGCCCGACAGGCTACGAGCAGTACTTC.

A few counts support this clonotype. This rearrangement joins TRBV9 to TRBJ2-2; D uncertain. V lost 0 bases to trimming and J lost 4 bases, with 4 bases between them. This CDR3 region has 13 residues. Germline CDR1 reads SGDLS; CDR2 reads YYNGEE. The CDR3 protein is CASSVVSTGELFF. Written as DNA, the CDR3 is TGTGCCAGCAGCGTAGTTTCCACCGGGGAGCTGTTTTTT.

This clonotype was counted a few times. This sequence joins TRBV4-1 and TRBJ2-3; the match to TRBD1 covers 7 bases. Germline CDR1 and CDR2: MGHRA and YSYEKL. This CDR3 is built from 14 residues. V trimming: 2 bases; J trimming: 3 bases; junction bases outside the gene matches: 2. In nucleotides, the CDR3 is TGCGCCAGCAGCCAATTGACAGGGACAGATACGCAGTATTTT. Translation gives CASSQLTGTDTQYF.

The chain combines TRBV19 with TRBJ1-2, with D uncertain. Germline CDR1 and CDR2: LNHDA and SQIVND (reference sequence). Trimming took off 9 bases at V and 8 bases at J, with 16 bases between the two ends. The CDR3 consists of 12 residues. Here the CDR3 DNA reads TGTGCCAGCGGTCCCGGACGTGAGGGCTACACCTTC. Its protein is CASGPGREGYTF.

A remark on this clonotype: A single base separates this from a much larger clone, so it may be a read error. V and J are TRBV12-3 or TRBV12-4 and TRBJ2-4; D is possibly TRBD1 or TRBD2 (6 bases each). Deletions cut 8 bases from V and 0 bases from J, with 11 bases between. This CDR3 contains 14 residues. CDR3 loop: CASWGAVAKNIQYF. The CDR3 DNA follows: TGTGCCAGCTGGGGGGCCGTAGCCAAAAACATTCAGTACTTC.

In regard to this clonotype: At one boundary the junction diverges from the germline segment, which might be a read error. The chain employs TRBV19 and TRBJ1-1; tentatively, D is TRBD1 (6 bases). This CDR3 spans 15 amino acids. Germline V CDR1 and CDR2: LNHDA, SQIVND (reference sequence). The CDR3: CANSMTGTSNTEAFF. The CDR3 region has the DNA TGTGCCAATAGTATGACCGGGACATCCAACACTGAAGCTTTCTTT.